This is a list of T cell receptor beta chains from one sample in a study of blood T cell repertoires in COVID-19. Data came from immunoSEQ multiplex PCR; TCRdb stores just in-frame clones and leaves some out. Of roughly 180,000 clones listed, 65% to 85% are singletons. Sequences were obtained from PBMCs or T cells enriched from blood (not recorded which). The origin of the receptors is a woman aged 45-60 years in a cohort exposed to, infected with or recovered from COVID-19 (not recorded which). Both conserved end residues are part of each CDR3. A D gene is named only where the DNA matches it firmly. Expanded clones are given a class, and other clones once, few, many or no size at all.

d_call	j_call	v_call	clone_size	cdr3_nt	cdr3_aa
-	TRBJ1-5	TRBV28	-	TGTGCCAGCAGTTTGGAGATTGGAGTCCAGCATTTT	CASSLEIGVQHF
TRBD2	TRBJ2-7	TRBV27	-	TGTGCCAGCAGCAGACTAGCGGGAGGGCCGGGCGAGCAGTACTTC	CASSRLAGGPGEQYF
TRBD1	TRBJ2-3	TRBV9	once	TGTGCCAGCAGCGCCGGGTATGAGGGGGCGCTCACAGATACGCAGTATTTT	CASSAGYEGALTDTQYF
TRBD1	TRBJ1-2	TRBV10-3	-	TGTGCCATCAGTGAGGGACAGGGGGCGAACTATGGCTACACCTTC	CAISEGQGANYGYTF
-	TRBJ1-5	TRBV27	-	TGTGCCAGCAGTTTATCTTACGGGATAAATAGCAATCAGCCCCAGCATTTT	CASSLSYGINSNQPQHF
TRBD1	TRBJ1-2	TRBV6-1	once	TGTGCCAGCAGTGAAGGGGACAGTGTCGCGGATGGCTACACCTTC	CASSEGDSVADGYTF
TRBD1	TRBJ1-6	TRBV30	-	TGTGCCTGGAGTATTCCGGGACAGCGTAATTCACCCCTCCACTTT	CAWSIPGQRNSPLHF
TRBD1	TRBJ2-7	TRBV29-1	-	TGCAGCGTTGAAAGGGGGACAGCTGACGAGCAGTACTTC	CSVERGTADEQYF
-	TRBJ2-7	TRBV6-5	-	TGTGCCAGCAGGCCCCGGGACACCCCGTCCTACGAGCAGTACTTC	CASRPRDTPSYEQYF
-	TRBJ2-2	TRBV2	-	TGTGCCAGCAAAACAGAGAACACCGGGGAGCTGTTTTTT	CASKTENTGELFF
TRBD1	TRBJ1-6	TRBV7-9	-	TGTGCCAGCAGCTCAGGGGGCTCCTATAATTCACCCCTCCACTTT	CASSSGGSYNSPLHF
TRBD1	TRBJ1-1	TRBV19	-	TGTGCCAGTAGCCCGACAGGGGTTAGGTTTGAAGCTTTCTTT	CASSPTGVRFEAFF
-	TRBJ1-5	TRBV2	-	TGTGCCAGCGACAGAGATAGCAATCAGCCCCAGCATTTT	CASDRDSNQPQHF
TRBD2	TRBJ2-5	TRBV11-1	-	TGTGCCAGCAGCTGGGGGAGGGCCAGCCAAGAGACCCAGTACTTC	CASSWGRASQETQYF
TRBD2	TRBJ2-1	TRBV10-2	-	TGCGCCAGCGGACTAGCGGGGGTTTCCGTCGATGAGCAGTTCTTC	CASGLAGVSVDEQFF
-	TRBJ1-2	TRBV7-8	-	TGTGCCAGCAGCCTTACAGGCGGGGAAAGAAACTATGGCTACACCTTC	CASSLTGGERNYGYTF
TRBD1	TRBJ1-1	TRBV6-5	-	TGTGCCAGCAGTTTCAACAGGGGCGAAGCTTTCTTT	CASSFNRGEAFF
-	TRBJ1-2	TRBV3-1/TRBV3-2	-	TGTGCCAGCAGCTCCCTGACAGCTAACTATGGCTACACCTTC	CASSSLTANYGYTF
TRBD2	TRBJ2-5	TRBV3-1/TRBV3-2	-	TGTGCCAGCAGCCAACTAGCGGGAGGGCCGAGTGAGACCCAGTACTTC	CASSQLAGGPSETQYF
-	TRBJ2-3	TRBV7-2	-	TGTGCCAGCAGCTTGCCACAGGACTGGGGGGCGCAGTATTTT	CASSLPQDWGAQYF
-	TRBJ1-3	TRBV18	-	TGTGCCAGCTCAGAAGGGAGGACCTCTGGAAACACCATATATTTT	CASSEGRTSGNTIYF
-	TRBJ1-5	TRBV3-1/TRBV3-2	-	TGTGCCAGCAGCCAAGAGTCCCGTAGCAATCAGCCCCAGCATTTT	CASSQESRSNQPQHF
-	TRBJ1-5	TRBV28	-	TGTGCCAGCAGTTTTCATGCAGACAATCAGCCCCAGCATTTT	CASSFHADNQPQHF
TRBD1	TRBJ1-5	TRBV27	-	TGTGCCAGCAGTTACCAGGGACAGGGGACTCGGCCCCAGCATTTT	CASSYQGQGTRPQHF
TRBD1	TRBJ1-2	TRBV19	few	TGTGCCAGTAGTACCGACAGGGTCGGGGGCTACACCTTC	CASSTDRVGGYTF
TRBD2	TRBJ2-1	TRBV29-1	-	TGCAGCGTTGATCTTAGCGGGGGGGTTATTGAGCAGTTCTTC	CSVDLSGGVIEQFF
TRBD2	TRBJ2-1	TRBV11-3	-	TGTGCCAGCAGCATAGCGGGAGCCTACAATGAGCAGTTCTTC	CASSIAGAYNEQFF
-	TRBJ1-2	TRBV28	-	TGTGCCAGCGGAGCTAACTATGGCTACACCTTC	CASGANYGYTF
TRBD2	TRBJ2-7	TRBV27	-	TGTGCCAGCAGTTTAAGGAGCGGGGCCTACGAGCAGTACTTC	CASSLRSGAYEQYF
-	TRBJ2-5	TRBV2	-	TGTGCCAGCAGTGGATCCGGAGAGACCCAGTACTTC	CASSGSGETQYF
TRBD2	TRBJ2-5	TRBV5-6	once	TGTGCCAGCAGCACTCTGACTAGCGGGAGGGTGATAAAGACCCAGTACTTC	CASSTLTSGRVIKTQYF
-	TRBJ1-4	TRBV7-6	once	TGTGCCAGCAGCCCTTGGGGAGATGAAAAACTGTTTTTT	CASSPWGDEKLFF
-	TRBJ2-1	TRBV2	-	TGTGCCAGCAGTGATAGGGGTAGATCCTACAATGAGCAGTTCTTC	CASSDRGRSYNEQFF
-	TRBJ1-1	TRBV2	once	TGTGCCAGCAGCCCGGAGGGACGGGGAATCACTGAAGCTTTCTTT	CASSPEGRGITEAFF
TRBD1	TRBJ2-7	TRBV27	few	TGTGCCAGCAGTCTCCGGGACAGCCTCGACGAGCAGTACTTC	CASSLRDSLDEQYF
TRBD1	TRBJ1-2	TRBV28	-	TGTGCCAGCAGCCTAGCGGGACAGGGGAACTATGGCTACACCTTC	CASSLAGQGNYGYTF
TRBD1	TRBJ2-2	TRBV12-5	-	TGTGCTAGTGGTTTAGGACAGGGGATCGCCGGGGAGCTGTTTTTT	CASGLGQGIAGELFF
-	TRBJ1-3	TRBV10-3	once	TGTGCCATCAGAGGGGGCTCTGGAAACACCATATATTTT	CAIRGGSGNTIYF
TRBD1	TRBJ1-1	TRBV7-9	-	TGTGCCAGCAGCGCTCACTCGACAGGGAAGGGGGGTGAAGCTTTCTTT	CASSAHSTGKGGEAFF
TRBD2	TRBJ2-2	TRBV7-9	-	TGTGCCAGCAGCGTTTTAGCGGGAGGGCCCGGGGAGCTGTTTTTT	CASSVLAGGPGELFF